This T cell receptor beta chain is from a study of identical twins. This clonotype was detected ten times or more. Its antigen is currently unknown. TCRdb reprocessed the 5' RACE reads with MiXCR, giving one entry per CDR3 protein. The table has roughly 470,000 distinct CDR3 sequences, 13% to 15% seen once. The V end was cut by 5 bases, the J end by 2 bases, with 16 bases between. Germline lookup yields CDR1 MNHEY and CDR2 SMNVEV (reference sequence). The CDR3 is 16 amino acids. Findings of the study overall: Fewer insertions characterized abundant cord blood beta clonotypes, whereas memory repertoires showed none. Models underpredicted monozygotic twin sharing of out-of-frame TCR alpha.

The sample was also linked to a second study, of yellow fever vaccine responses in identical twins.

The TCR was taken from a woman aged 18 to 35 in good health. The chain combines TRBV27 with TRBJ2-1, with D uncertain. Sequencing was carried out using CD4+ T cells sorted from blood. The CDR3 DNA is TGTGCCAGCAGTCCACGCCCCCTTGTTCCCTACAATGAGCAGTTCTTC. Protein product: CASSPRPLVPYNEQFF.